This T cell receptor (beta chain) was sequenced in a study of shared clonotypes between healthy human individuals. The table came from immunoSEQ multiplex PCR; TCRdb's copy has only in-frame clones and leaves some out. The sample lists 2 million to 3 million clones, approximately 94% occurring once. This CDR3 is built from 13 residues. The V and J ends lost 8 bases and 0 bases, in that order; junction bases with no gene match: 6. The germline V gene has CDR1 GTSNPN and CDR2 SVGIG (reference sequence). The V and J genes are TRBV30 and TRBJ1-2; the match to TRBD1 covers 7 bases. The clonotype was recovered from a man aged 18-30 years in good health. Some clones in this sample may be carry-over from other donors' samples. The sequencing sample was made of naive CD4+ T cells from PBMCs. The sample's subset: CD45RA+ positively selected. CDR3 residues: CAGRQGANYGYTF. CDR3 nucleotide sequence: TGTGCCGGTAGACAGGGCGCTAACTATGGCTACACCTTC.